A selection of T cell receptor beta chains follows, all from one sample in a study of cytomegalovirus exposure and HLA in healthy donors. Sequencing was performed with immunoSEQ multiplex PCR; in TCRdb, only in-frame clones are kept and a portion is missing. The data hold about 160,000 clones, with 95% to 96% observed a single time. Sequencing used PBMCs. These receptor sequences come from a woman between 18 and 30 years old in good health and CMV-seronegative. The CDR3 runs from the conserved cysteine through the conserved F or W. The D gene is left open where the match is weak. Expanded clones get a size class; other rows say once, few or many, or leave the size out.

CDR3	DNA	D	V	J	size
CASSRGLAIDTQYF	TGTGCCAGCTCACGGGGACTAGCTATAGATACGCAGTATTTT	TRBD2	TRBV18	TRBJ2-3	NA
CASSREETQYF	TGTGCCTCCAGTCGGGAAGAGACCCAGTACTTC	NA	TRBV2	TRBJ2-5	NA
CASSPPGTGGTDTQYF	TGTGCCAGCTCACCACCTGGGACAGGGGGAACAGATACGCAGTATTTT	TRBD1	TRBV18	TRBJ2-3	NA
CASKSGQGYYGYTF	TGTGCCAGCAAATCGGGACAGGGGTACTATGGCTACACCTTC	TRBD1	TRBV5-4	TRBJ1-2	NA
CASRLQGPGELFF	TGTGCCAGCAGGCTTCAGGGGCCCGGGGAGCTGTTTTTT	NA	TRBV7-3	TRBJ2-2	NA
CASSAELGSSGNTIYF	TGTGCCAGCAGCGCCGAACTCGGGAGCTCTGGAAACACCATATATTTT	NA	TRBV9	TRBJ1-3	NA
CASSPSQGLGMNTEAFF	TGTGCCAGCTCACCGTCCCAGGGACTCGGGATGAACACTGAAGCTTTCTTT	NA	TRBV18	TRBJ1-1	NA
CASSSQTGGDGYTF	TGCGCCAGCAGCTCGCAAACAGGGGGCGATGGCTACACCTTC	TRBD1	TRBV5-1	TRBJ1-2	NA
CAISYWGGKTYEQYF	TGTGCCATCAGTTATTGGGGGGGCAAGACCTACGAGCAGTACTTC	NA	TRBV10-3	TRBJ2-7	NA
CASSGWLDGTDTQYF	TGTGCCAGTAGTGGTTGGCTAGACGGCACAGATACGCAGTATTTT	NA	TRBV19	TRBJ2-3	NA
CASSAPGTVNQPQHF	TGTGCCAGCAGCGCACCCGGGACAGTCAATCAGCCCCAGCATTTT	TRBD1	TRBV7-2	TRBJ1-5	NA
CASSSGTGSGNYGYTF	TGTGCCAGCAGCTCCGGGACAGGGTCGGGTAACTATGGCTACACCTTC	TRBD1	TRBV7-9	TRBJ1-2	NA
CASSQSGARADTQYF	TGTGCCAGCAGCCAAAGCGGGGCTCGCGCAGATACGCAGTATTTT	TRBD2	TRBV7-2	TRBJ2-3	NA
CASSSLGTGRNTYEQYF	TGTGCCAGCAGCTCATTAGGTACAGGGAGAAACACCTACGAGCAGTACTTC	NA	TRBV5-6	TRBJ2-7	NA
CASSPQSREVGEQYF	TGTGCCAGCTCACCACAATCGAGGGAAGTGGGCGAGCAGTACTTC	NA	TRBV18	TRBJ2-7	NA
CASSGRTSFGNTIYF	TGTGCCAGCTCTGGCCGGACTTCTTTTGGAAACACCATATATTTT	NA	TRBV5-6	TRBJ1-3	NA
CASSAQPRDAVANQPQHF	TGTGCCAGCAGTGCACAGCCTCGGGATGCGGTCGCCAATCAGCCCCAGCATTTT	NA	TRBV6-1	TRBJ1-5	NA
CASSEGFVDSPLHF	TGTGCCAGCTCAGAGGGTTTCGTGGATTCACCCCTCCACTTT	NA	TRBV6-4	TRBJ1-6	once
CASSPQGAVYEQYF	TGTGCCAGCAGTCCACAGGGGGCTGTCTACGAGCAGTACTTC	TRBD1	TRBV6-5	TRBJ2-7	NA
CASRFLRSNEKLFF	TGTGCAAGTCGCTTTTTACGGTCTAATGAAAAACTGTTTTTT	NA	TRBV12-2	TRBJ1-4	NA
CASSQAGGVGNEQFF	TGCGCCAGCAGCCAAGCAGGGGGCGTAGGCAATGAGCAGTTCTTC	TRBD1	TRBV4-1	TRBJ2-1	NA
CASSPGASGGDTQYF	TGCGCCAGCTCCCCCGGGGCTAGCGGGGGGGATACGCAGTATTTT	TRBD2	TRBV5-1	TRBJ2-3	NA
CASSVVAGGNSPLHF	TGTGCCAGCAGCGTAGTGGCAGGAGGAAATTCACCCCTCCACTTT	NA	TRBV9	TRBJ1-6	NA
CASSNYRLGGTDTQYF	TGTGCCAGTAGTAACTACCGACTAGGGGGCACAGATACGCAGTATTTT	NA	TRBV19	TRBJ2-3	NA
CSVEFSRRAGGFLRTDTQYF	TGCAGCGTTGAGTTCTCTCGGAGGGCGGGGGGCTTCCTTCGCACAGATACGCAGTATTTT	TRBD2	TRBV29-1	TRBJ2-3	NA
CASSLGARANSPLHF	TGTGCCAGCAGTTTAGGAGCCAGGGCAAATTCACCCCTCCACTTT	NA	TRBV27	TRBJ1-6	NA
CAWGRAFGNTYEQYF	TGTGCCTGGGGGAGGGCTTTCGGCAACACCTACGAGCAGTACTTC	TRBD2	TRBV30	TRBJ2-7	NA
CASRRTGTGHYNEQFF	TGTGCCAGCAGGCGGACCGGGACAGGGCACTACAATGAGCAGTTCTTC	TRBD1	TRBV27	TRBJ2-1	NA
CASSVLGGSGELFF	TGTGCCAGCAGCGTTCTTGGGGGGTCCGGGGAGCTGTTTTTT	NA	TRBV9	TRBJ2-2	NA
CASSGTSGNYNEQFF	TGTGCCAGCAGTGGGACTAGCGGAAACTACAATGAGCAGTTCTTC	TRBD2	TRBV6-1	TRBJ2-1	NA
CASGLVLGGRVETQYF	TGTGCTAGTGGTTTGGTACTCGGGGGGCGGGTGGAGACCCAGTACTTC	NA	TRBV12-5	TRBJ2-5	NA
CASSQTQGARDGYTF	TGCGCCAGCAGCCAAACACAGGGGGCGCGAGATGGCTACACCTTC	TRBD1	TRBV4-3	TRBJ1-2	NA
CASSAGTGMFPPYEQYF	TGTGCCAGTAGTGCCGGGACAGGGATGTTCCCACCCTACGAGCAGTACTTC	TRBD1	TRBV19	TRBJ2-7	NA
CASSDGAGANTEAFF	TGTGCCAGCAGTGATGGCGCAGGCGCGAACACTGAAGCTTTCTTT	NA	TRBV6-1	TRBJ1-1	NA
CAWQNRDSASPLHF	TGTGCCTGGCAAAACAGGGATTCAGCTTCACCCCTCCACTTT	NA	TRBV30	TRBJ1-6	NA
CASSQSRNTEAFF	TGCGCCAGCAGCCAATCTCGTAACACTGAAGCTTTCTTT	NA	TRBV4-3	TRBJ1-1	once
CASSHGTDRETQYF	TGTGCCAGCTCACATGGGACAGATAGGGAGACCCAGTACTTC	TRBD1	TRBV18	TRBJ2-5	NA
CASRRKGTGGYEQYF	TGTGCCAGCAGGAGAAAAGGCACGGGGGGCTACGAGCAGTACTTC	TRBD2	TRBV25-1	TRBJ2-7	NA
CASSDRGRVNEQFF	TGTGCCAGCAGCGACAGGGGGCGCGTCAATGAGCAGTTCTTC	TRBD1	TRBV7-9	TRBJ2-1	NA
CASSSTGTAVEAFF	TGCGCCAGCAGCAGCACCGGGACAGCAGTGGAAGCTTTCTTT	TRBD1	TRBV5-1	TRBJ1-1	once
CASSSRTGGDYGYTF	TGTGCCAGCAGTTCTCGGACAGGGGGCGACTATGGCTACACCTTC	TRBD1	TRBV6-5	TRBJ1-2	NA
CASSVGGEGEKLFF	TGCGCCAGCAGTGTAGGGGGGGAGGGGGAAAAACTGTTTTTT	NA	TRBV10-1	TRBJ1-4	NA